This T cell receptor (beta chain) was identified in a study of shared clonotypes between healthy human individuals. Data came from immunoSEQ multiplex PCR; TCRdb stores just in-frame clones and leaves some out. The profile covers approximately 95,000 clones, with roughly two thirds appearing a single time and less than 55% taken by the ten largest. Trimming removed 0 bases from V and 2 bases from J; junction bases left unmatched: 15. The CDR3 spans 19 residues. The V gene's germline CDR1 is SGHDT and CDR2 YYEEEE. Worth noting for this clone: Its antigen remains unidentified.

Study conclusions and caveats: Naive subsets tended to show greater estimated richness than memory subsets. For sorted subsets, rarefaction showed incomplete sequencing despite large depth.

Researchers reported that CD8 memory united CD45RO+ cells with CCR7-negative CD45RA+ TemRA cells. Sequenced: memory CD8+ T cells sorted from blood. The subset denotes: CD45RO+ cells pooled with CCR7-negative TemRA cells. The receptor was derived from a man between 25 and 39 years old in good health. The chain couples TRBV5-6 to TRBJ2-5, with 8 bases that match TRBD1. The CDR3 here is CASSLAFVQGALGQETQYF. The CDR3 DNA follows: TGTGCCAGCAGCTTGGCCTTCGTCCAGGGGGCTTTGGGGCAAGAGACCCAGTACTTC. The entire variable domain, with the rest obtained from reference TRBV5-6 and TRBJ2-5, is as follows: DAGVTQSPTHLIKTRGQQVTLRCSPKSGHDTVSWYQQALGQGPQFIFQYYEEEERQRGNFPDRFSGHQFPNYSSELNVNALLLGDSALYLCASSLAFVQGALGQETQYFGPGTRLLVL.